This TCR beta chain was observed in a study of cytomegalovirus exposure and HLA in healthy donors. Study findings and constraints: Previously analyzed data showed that most TCR beta V segments were productive at a frequency of about 90% or about 30%. A later examination showed that TCR association rates differed by HLA locus, with DRB1 most and HLA-C fewest. The dataset shows that most TCR sequences were rare, while some public TCRs occurred in many donors. The study assumed roughly uniform donor sequencing depth for presence/absence analyses.

Of note for this clone: As yet, its antigen is unknown.

The length of the CDR3 is 14 residues. Germline CDR1 reads GTSNPN; CDR2 reads SVGIG (reference sequence). The V end was cut by 2 bases, the J end by 2 bases, with 13 bases between. The study ran its PCR with 60 Vbeta and 13 Jbeta primers. Sequenced by immunoSEQ multiplex PCR; TCRdb stores in-frame clones only, minus some. The sample contains 120,000 or so clones, more than 60% of which appear only once. J is TRBJ2-7 and V is TRBV30, with D perhaps TRBD2 (6 bases). Sequenced: PBMCs. This receptor was taken from a man aged 30 to 45 in good health and CMV-seronegative. The DNA of the CDR3 is TGTGCCTGGAGTAGGGACTTGGGGGCCTACGAGCAGTACTTC. It translates to CAWSRDLGAYEQYF. The complete variable domain, with remaining parts taken from reference TRBV30 and TRBJ2-7, reads SQTIHQWPATLVQPVGSPLSLECTVEGTSNPNLYWYRQAAGRGLQLLFYSVGIGQISSEVPQNLSASRPQDRQFILSSKKLLLSDSGFYLCAWSRDLGAYEQYFGPGTRLTVT.